The entry below gives a single T cell receptor (beta chain) sequence along with its context. Its antigen is unidentified. The source of the sample is a study of type 1 and type 2 diabetes patients. Study as a whole: The cohort mixed type 1 diabetes, type 2 diabetes and nondiabetic donors.

Genomic DNA was the PCR template. Amplification of the beta chain CDR3 used 30 forward and 13 reverse multiplex primers. One entry per CDR3 protein, called by TCRdb with MiXCR from the multiplex PCR reads. The sample consists of fewer than 300,000 distinct CDR3 sequences, around 47% of them appearing once. Whole-study results and caveats: In CD4+ and CD8+ T cells, type 2 diabetes diversity exceeded type 1. With limited T2D and control samples, some T1D-only expanded clones may not be T1D-specific.

Sequenced: peripheral blood mononuclear cells (PBMCs). The source of this sequence is a man aged 18 to 30 with type 2 diabetes.

The CDR3 reads CASSQRDTAYEQYF. DNA of the CDR3: TGCGCCAGCAGCCAGAGGGACACGGCTTACGAGCAGTACTTC. The rearrangement links TRBV4-1 to TRBJ2-7; tentative D call: TRBD1 (6 bases). The CDR3 extends over 14 amino acids. Germline CDR1 and CDR2: MGHRA and YSYEKL. The V and J ends lost 3 bases and 4 bases respectively, with 13 bases between them.